The 21 T cell receptor beta chains listed next were all sequenced from one sample in a study of blood T cell repertoires in COVID-19. TCRdb's copy holds only in-frame clones and misses some; the assay was immunoSEQ multiplex PCR. The sample holds 240,000 or so clones, about 81% seen once. The sample comprised peripheral blood. These receptors were collected from a woman aged 55-70 years with active or convalescent COVID-19.

The chain joins TRBV6-5 to TRBJ2-7; 12 bases map to TRBD2. This CDR3 comprises 13 residues. Germline assignment: CDR1 MNHEY and CDR2 SVGAGI. J lost 4 bases, V lost 8 bases, and 3 bases had no gene match. In DNA form, the CDR3 reads TGTGCCAGCCGGACTAGCGGGGTTTACGAGCAGTACTTC. Protein: CASRTSGVYEQYF.

This sequence joins TRBV18 and TRBJ2-3; a possible D gene is TRBD1 (6 bases). Per the germline V gene, CDR1 is KGHSH and CDR2 is LQKENI. The CDR3 covers 15 residues. V was pared by 5 bases and J by 5 bases, with 17 bases between. CDR3 loop: CASSSTGIPGDTQYF. The CDR3 nucleotides read TGTGCCAGCTCATCGACAGGTATCCCTGGAGATACGCAGTATTTT.

The chain links TRBV9 to TRBJ1-5; TRBD1 aligns across 8 bases. The CDR3 spans 18 residues. Germline V CDR1 and CDR2: SGDLS, YYNGEE. V was clipped by 3 bases and J by 7 bases; unmatched bases: 18. CDR3 nucleotides: TGTGCCAGCAGCGCTCGACAGGGGATCTTACTTATGATCCAGCCCCAGCATTTT. Protein: CASSARQGILLMIQPQHF.

J is TRBJ1-5 and V is TRBV7-9; no clear D gene. V lost 1 base to trimming and J lost 0 bases, with 7 bases between them. This CDR3 contains 15 residues. The germline gives CDR1 SEHNR, CDR2 FQNEAQ (reference sequence). CDR3 sequence: CASSLGQISNQPQHF. CDR3 nucleotides: TGTGCCAGCAGCTTAGGGCAGATTAGCAATCAGCCCCAGCATTTT.

This chain uses TRBV9 with TRBJ2-5; TRBD2 is a possible D gene (6 bases). The CDR3 sequence is 15 residues long. Trimming cost V 3 bases and J 3 bases, with 15 bases left between them. Germline values: CDR1 SGDLS, CDR2 YYNGEE. The CDR3, as DNA: TGTGCCAGCAGCGGTAGCGGTACAACTAAAGAGACCCAGTACTTC. Its protein product is CASSGSGTTKETQYF.

The chain couples TRBV7-8 to TRBJ2-2; possible D gene TRBD2, 7 bases. Germline V gene data show CDR1 as SGHVS and CDR2 as FQNEAQ. Trimming shortened V by 5 bases and J by 2 bases, and 15 bases separated the two germline ends. The CDR3 length is 16 residues. The CDR3 region is CASSPRGGGNTGELFF. In DNA form, the CDR3 reads TGTGCCAGCAGCCCCAGAGGGGGGGGAAACACCGGGGAGCTGTTTTTT.

V gene TRBV5-1 combines with J gene TRBJ2-3, with TRBD1 identical over 9 bases. CDR1 and CDR2 from the germline V gene are SGHRS and YFSETQ. V was clipped by 2 bases and J by 6 bases; unmatched bases: 7. The CDR3 loop spans 15 amino acids. The CDR3 sequence: CASSFGTGRGDTQYF. CDR3 bases: TGCGCCAGCAGCTTCGGGACAGGGCGTGGGGATACGCAGTATTTT.

This clone was recorded at least ten times. The V call is TRBV5-1, the J call TRBJ2-1, with TRBD2 identical over 12 bases. Per the germline V gene, CDR1 is SGHRS and CDR2 is YFSETQ. The CDR3 loop spans 18 amino acids. V was clipped by 0 bases and J by 4 bases; unmatched bases: 8. CDR3 coding DNA: TGCGCCAGCAGCTTGGCCGGGACTAGCGGGCCTAATTACAATGAGCAGTTCTTC. Its protein product is CASSLAGTSGPNYNEQFF.

The chain is built from TRBV18 and TRBJ1-6; 9 nucleotides line up with TRBD1. V lost 4 bases, J lost 5 bases, and 3 bases stayed unmatched. Germline V CDR1 and CDR2: KGHSH, LQKENI. CDR3 length: 15 residues. CDR3 sequence reads: CASSQGQGDNSPLHF. In nucleotides, the CDR3 is TGTGCCAGCTCACAGGGACAGGGAGATAATTCACCCCTCCACTTT.

The genes are TRBV5-4 and TRBJ2-7, with 10 bases matching TRBD1. The germline gives CDR1 SGHNT, CDR2 YYREEE (reference sequence). The CDR3 has 13 residues. J was trimmed by 5 bases and V by 4 bases; bases with no gene match: 3. The CDR3 is CASSRDRGHEQYF. The DNA for the CDR3 is TGTGCCAGCAGCCGGGACAGGGGCCACGAGCAGTACTTC.

This chain uses TRBV29-1 with TRBJ2-5; TRBD1 is a possible D gene (7 bases). Germline V CDR1 and CDR2: SQVTM, ANQGSEA. This CDR3 spans 15 amino acids. Trimming shortened V by 7 bases and J by 7 bases, and 25 bases separated the two germline ends. Here the CDR3 reads CSAQPGTVIGGTQYF. CDR3 in DNA: TGCAGCGCCCAACCCGGGACAGTGATCGGGGGGACCCAGTACTTC.

The genes are TRBV12-3 or TRBV12-4 and TRBJ1-3, with a weak D call TRBD1 (5 bases). With 6 bases removed from V and 2 bases from J, the gap between germline ends came to 8 bases. The CDR3 has 13 residues. This CDR3 reads CASRPRAGNTIYF. The CDR3 region has the DNA TGTGCCAGCAGGCCCAGGGCTGGAAACACCATATATTTT.

This clone has a single count. The rearrangement uses TRBV13 and TRBJ2-3; D gene ambiguous. V was trimmed by 3 bases and J by 6 bases, leaving 7 bases between them. CDR3 length: 12 residues. Per germline, CDR1 PRHDT and CDR2 FYEKMQ (reference sequence). Written as DNA, the CDR3 is TGTGCCAGCAGCTTTAGGCGGGATACGCAGTATTTT. Translated: CASSFRRDTQYF.

The chain combines TRBV7-8 with TRBJ1-2, with D uncertain. Germline CDR1 is SGHVS and CDR2 is FQNEAQ. V gave up 1 base and J gave up 1 base, with 7 bases separating them. The CDR3 totals 14 residues. The CDR3 region has the DNA TGTGCCAGCAGCTTAGAGGCGGTTAACTATGGCTACACCTTC. Amino acid sequence: CASSLEAVNYGYTF.

V gene TRBV29-1 combines with J gene TRBJ2-7, with 7 bases identical to TRBD1. This CDR3 has 12 residues. The ends lost 6 bases at V and 6 bases at J; junction bases unmatched: 8. Looked up from germline, CDR1 is SQVTM and CDR2 is ANQGSEA. The CDR3 nucleotides read TGCAGCGTGGCGACAGGGAATCGCGAGCAGTACTTC. Its protein is CSVATGNREQYF.

The chain has TRBV19 and TRBJ1-2; a weak D match, TRBD1 (5 bases). The germline V gene has CDR1 LNHDA and CDR2 SQIVND (reference sequence). CDR3 length: 14 residues. V lost 6 bases and J lost 5, with 16 bases in between. In nucleotides, the CDR3 is TGTGCCAGTAGCTCCCGGGGGGGTTGGTATGGCTACACCTTC. It yields the protein CASSSRGGWYGYTF.

V is TRBV9 and J is TRBJ1-1; weak D call: TRBD1 (6 bases). The CDR3 runs 15 residues. The germline gives CDR1 SGDLS, CDR2 YYNGEE. Trimming removed 0 bases from V and 6 bases from J, with 15 bases in between. This CDR3 is CASSVEGGGSAEAFF. In DNA, the CDR3 is TGTGCCAGCAGCGTAGAGGGTGGGGGCAGCGCTGAAGCTTTCTTT.

The table lists this clone with a count of one. This CDR3 is CASSPLAGAPISTDTQYF. As DNA, the CDR3 is TGTGCCAGCAGCCCTCTAGCGGGGGCCCCAATTAGCACAGATACGCAGTATTTT. The chain joins TRBV3-1 (or the pseudogene TRBV3-2) to TRBJ2-3; TRBD2 matches 10 bases. The CDR3 totals 18 residues. The trim removed 4 bases at V and 0 bases at J, leaving 10 bases unmatched. The germline gives CDR1 LGHDT, CDR2 YNNKEL (reference sequence).

This chain connects TRBV14 to TRBJ1-6; 9 nucleotides align to TRBD1. Germline V gene sequence: CDR1 SGHDN, CDR2 FVKESK. CDR3 size: 13 residues. Germline trimming cut 10 bases from V and 10 bases from J; bases unmatched to any gene: 8. CDR3 loop: CATKQGAGSPLHF. CDR3 nucleotides: TGTGCCACCAAACAGGGGGCAGGCTCACCCCTCCACTTT.

CDR3 region: CASSYSGAHEAFF. CDR3 DNA: TGTGCCAGCAGTTACTCTGGGGCCCACGAAGCTTTCTTT. The chain links TRBV6-6 to TRBJ1-1; TRBD1 might be the D (5 bases). With 0 bases removed from V and 8 bases from J, the gap between germline ends came to 10 bases. The CDR3 extends over 13 amino acids. Germline assignment: CDR1 MNHNY and CDR2 SVGAGI (reference sequence).

V usage is TRBV11-2 and J usage is TRBJ2-3, with TRBD1 identical over 10 bases. This CDR3 comprises 14 residues. CDR1 is SGHAT and CDR2 is FQNNGV in the germline V gene. V trimming: 5 bases; J trimming: 5 bases; junction bases outside the gene matches: 4. The CDR3 reads CASSSWDRGDTQYF. CDR3 nucleotides: TGTGCCAGCAGCAGTTGGGACAGGGGAGATACGCAGTATTTT.